Listed below are T cell receptor beta chains from one sample, sequenced in a study of blood T cell repertoires in COVID-19. Method: immunoSEQ multiplex PCR; TCRdb's copy keeps in-frame clones and lacks some. The sample lists over 200,000 clones, around four fifths occurring once. Input material: peripheral blood. The receptors originated from a woman of 80 years or more with active or convalescent COVID-19. Both conserved end residues are part of each CDR3. Each record gives: clone size, D gene, J gene, V gene, CDR3 protein, CDR3 DNA. D genes are given only for firm matches. Some rows have no size entry. The others give once, few or many, or a class for an expanded clone.

clone_size: -; d_call: TRBD1; j_call: TRBJ2-5; v_call: TRBV11-3; cdr3_aa: CASSARRDRAQETQYF; cdr3_nt: TGTGCCAGCAGCGCACGGAGAGACAGGGCCCAAGAGACCCAGTACTTC
clone_size: once; d_call: -; j_call: TRBJ1-4; v_call: TRBV2; cdr3_aa: CASSAEVNEKLFF; cdr3_nt: TGTGCCAGCAGTGCTGAGGTTAATGAAAAACTGTTTTTT
clone_size: once; d_call: TRBD1; j_call: TRBJ1-5; v_call: TRBV5-1; cdr3_aa: CASSPTGTGPAQHF; cdr3_nt: TGCGCCAGCAGCCCAACCGGGACAGGGCCAGCCCAGCATTTT
clone_size: -; d_call: TRBD2; j_call: TRBJ2-3; v_call: TRBV30; cdr3_aa: CAWSIASGRTDTQYF; cdr3_nt: TGTGCCTGGAGTATCGCTAGCGGGAGGACAGATACGCAGTATTTT
clone_size: -; d_call: -; j_call: TRBJ2-7; v_call: TRBV2; cdr3_aa: CASSERAIGEYF; cdr3_nt: TGTGCCAGCAGTGAACGGGCGATAGGGGAGTACTTC
clone_size: few; d_call: -; j_call: TRBJ1-2; v_call: TRBV4-3; cdr3_aa: CASSQERDSYGYTF; cdr3_nt: TGCGCCAGCAGCCAAGAGAGGGATTCCTATGGCTACACCTTC
clone_size: -; d_call: -; j_call: TRBJ2-7; v_call: TRBV6-5; cdr3_aa: CASRKSGHSYEQYF; cdr3_nt: TGTGCCAGCAGAAAGAGTGGGCATTCCTACGAGCAGTACTTC
clone_size: -; d_call: -; j_call: TRBJ2-5; v_call: TRBV5-1; cdr3_aa: CASSLGGDETQYF; cdr3_nt: TGCGCCAGCAGCTTGGGGGGGGACGAGACCCAGTACTTC
clone_size: few; d_call: TRBD1; j_call: TRBJ1-4; v_call: TRBV9; cdr3_aa: CASSRRTGGDEKLFF; cdr3_nt: TGTGCCAGCAGCAGAAGGACAGGGGGGGATGAAAAACTGTTTTTT
clone_size: -; d_call: -; j_call: TRBJ2-3; v_call: TRBV21-1; cdr3_aa: CASSPPGLAGGGDTQYF; cdr3_nt: TGTGCCAGCAGCCCACCGGGACTAGCGGGAGGGGGGGATACGCAGTATTTT
clone_size: -; d_call: -; j_call: TRBJ1-5; v_call: TRBV30; cdr3_aa: CAWSGQNQPQHF; cdr3_nt: TGTGCCTGGAGCGGTCAAAACCAGCCCCAGCATTTT
clone_size: -; d_call: -; j_call: TRBJ1-1; v_call: TRBV5-8; cdr3_aa: CASSLGGVNTEAFF; cdr3_nt: TGTGCCAGCAGCTTGGGAGGAGTGAACACTGAAGCTTTCTTT
clone_size: -; d_call: TRBD2; j_call: TRBJ2-3; v_call: TRBV5-4; cdr3_aa: CASSFGGGYTDTQYF; cdr3_nt: TGTGCCAGCAGCTTTGGGGGGGGGTACACAGATACGCAGTATTTT
clone_size: -; d_call: -; j_call: TRBJ1-2; v_call: TRBV7-2; cdr3_aa: CASSLLLQQGPYGYTF; cdr3_nt: TGTGCCAGCAGCTTACTTCTCCAACAGGGCCCCTATGGCTACACCTTC
clone_size: -; d_call: TRBD1; j_call: TRBJ2-7; v_call: TRBV4-2; cdr3_aa: CASSQDLDRSYEQYF; cdr3_nt: TGTGCCAGCAGCCAAGATCTGGACAGGTCCTACGAGCAGTACTTC
clone_size: -; d_call: TRBD2; j_call: TRBJ2-1; v_call: TRBV2; cdr3_aa: CASRLSTSGNEQFF; cdr3_nt: TGTGCCAGCCGACTTTCAACTAGCGGCAATGAGCAGTTCTTC
clone_size: -; d_call: TRBD1; j_call: TRBJ1-6; v_call: TRBV4-3; cdr3_aa: CASSQGQGFNSPLHF; cdr3_nt: TGCGCCAGCAGCCAAGGACAGGGTTTCAATTCACCCCTCCACTTT
clone_size: few; d_call: TRBD1; j_call: TRBJ1-5; v_call: TRBV2; cdr3_aa: CASRGQGVGSEPQHF; cdr3_nt: TGTGCCAGCCGGGGACAGGGGGTCGGATCGGAGCCCCAGCATTTT
clone_size: -; d_call: -; j_call: TRBJ1-4; v_call: TRBV5-4; cdr3_aa: CASSIRTGSPNEKLFF; cdr3_nt: TGTGCCAGCAGCATCCGTACAGGTTCCCCTAATGAAAAACTGTTTTTT
clone_size: -; d_call: -; j_call: TRBJ2-2; v_call: TRBV25-1; cdr3_aa: CASSDPAGTGELFF; cdr3_nt: TGTGCCAGCAGTGACCCTGCCGGGACCGGGGAGCTGTTTTTT
clone_size: -; d_call: -; j_call: TRBJ2-7; v_call: TRBV21-1; cdr3_aa: CASRATGTGINEQYF; cdr3_nt: TGTGCCAGCAGAGCAACCGGGACAGGGATCAACGAGCAGTACTTC
clone_size: -; d_call: TRBD2; j_call: TRBJ2-3; v_call: TRBV9; cdr3_aa: CASSVGASGRGSNTQYF; cdr3_nt: TGTGCCAGCAGCGTAGGGGCTAGCGGGAGAGGGAGCAATACGCAGTATTTT